This T cell receptor (beta chain) was sequenced during a study of cytomegalovirus exposure and HLA in healthy donors. Study-wide findings and caveats: Accurate prediction of HLA-A and HLA-B alleles (for most subjects) was reportedly achieved from TCR beta sequences. Cytomegalovirus-associated status was assigned to fewer than 200 TCR beta chains. Previously analyzed data showed that most TCR beta V segments were productive at a frequency of about 87% or about 30%. CMV serostatus alone was available as immune exposure information.

The PCR had 60 Vbeta and 13 Jbeta primers. Sequencing used immunoSEQ multiplex PCR; TCRdb keeps in-frame clones, though not all of them. The sample data list approximately 72,000 clones. A note on this clone: Its antigen is still unknown.

This CDR3 comprises 16 residues. V dropped 4 bases and J dropped 4 bases, with 16 bases sitting between them. The germline CDR1 and CDR2 sequences are LNHDA and SQIVND (reference sequence). V and J are TRBV19 and TRBJ2-2; TRBD2 might be the D (7 bases). The TCR comes from a woman aged 35 to 49 in good health and CMV-seropositive. Sequenced: PBMCs. CDR3 residues: CASSTSGGRGTGELFF. DNA for the CDR3: TGTGCCAGTAGTACTTCGGGGGGCCGGGGCACCGGGGAGCTGTTTTTT.